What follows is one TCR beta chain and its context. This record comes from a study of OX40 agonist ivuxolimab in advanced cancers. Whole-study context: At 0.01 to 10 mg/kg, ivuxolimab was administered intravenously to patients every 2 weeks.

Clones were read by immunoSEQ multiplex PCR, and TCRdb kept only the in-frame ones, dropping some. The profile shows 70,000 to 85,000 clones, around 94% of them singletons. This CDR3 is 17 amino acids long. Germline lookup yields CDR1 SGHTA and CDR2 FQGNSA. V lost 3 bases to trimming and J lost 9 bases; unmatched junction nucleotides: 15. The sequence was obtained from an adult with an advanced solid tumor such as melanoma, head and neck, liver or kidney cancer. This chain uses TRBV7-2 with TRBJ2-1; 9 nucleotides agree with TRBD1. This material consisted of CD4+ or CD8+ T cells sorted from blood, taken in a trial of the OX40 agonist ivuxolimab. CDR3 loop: CASSFTLVQGATSEQFF. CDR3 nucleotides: TGTGCCAGCAGCTTCACGTTAGTACAGGGGGCAACGAGTGAGCAGTTCTTC.